The T cell receptor beta chain under discussion was sequenced for a study of CD8 T cells in ankylosing spondylitis. In its sample, this clonotype was seen many times. The antigen is not known. TCR beta libraries were made by quantitative 5'-RACE with molecular barcodes. TCRdb processed the 5' RACE reads anew with MiXCR; each CDR3 protein has one entry. Here the sample spans approximately 520,000 distinct CDR3 sequences, approximately 5.3% being singletons. Study-level points and caveats: Disease-linked clones had a CD8+ phenotype and relatively low frequency in peripheral blood. Within ankylosing spondylitis blood, a TCR beta motif made up of several highly homologous variants appeared to be characteristic. Reportedly, disease-linked clones are significantly enriched in ankylosing spondylitis patients' matched synovial fluid. Past research had described some motif variants in reactive arthritis synovial fluid and blood.

The CDR3 covers 14 residues. CDR1 and CDR2 (germline): SGHTA, FQGNSA. With 2 bases removed from V and 4 bases from J, the gap between germline ends came to 10 bases. The sample consisted of blood, either unsorted or a sorted T cell fraction (not recorded which). V and J are TRBV7-2 and TRBJ2-3; D uncertain. The receptor's source is a male donor with ankylosing spondylitis. CDR3 coding DNA: TGTGCCAGCAGCTTAAACGTGAGCCCAGATACGCAGTATTTT. Translation gives CASSLNVSPDTQYF.